These 29 T cell receptor beta chains originate from one sample sequenced in a study of cytomegalovirus exposure and HLA in healthy donors. The PCR was carried out with 60 Vbeta primers and 13 Jbeta primers. Sequencing was performed with immunoSEQ multiplex PCR; in TCRdb, only in-frame clones are kept and a portion is missing. The table lists over 100,000 clones, approximately 60% of them singletons. Sequencing used PBMCs. These receptors all stem from a woman aged 40 to 50 in good health and CMV-seronegative.

The rearrangement uses TRBV30 and TRBJ2-6; no clear D. This CDR3 comprises 18 residues. V lost 0 bases, J lost 4 bases, and 19 bases lay in between. Germline CDR1 is GTSNPN and CDR2 is SVGIG (reference sequence). The DNA of the CDR3 is TGTGCCTGGAGTGTAGAAGCGCGTTCGTATGCCGGGGCCAACGTCCTGACTTTC. Translating gives CAWSVEARSYAGANVLTF.

This sequence joins TRBV2 and TRBJ1-5, with TRBD1 identical over 7 bases. CDR1 and CDR2 from the germline V gene are SNHLY and FYNNEI. The CDR3 contains 15 residues. The V and J ends lost 8 bases and 3 bases, in that order; junction bases with no gene match: 10. The CDR3 sequence is CASGSLEGANQPQHF. CDR3 in DNA: TGTGCCAGCGGATCCTTGGAGGGGGCCAATCAGCCCCAGCATTTT.

V is TRBV28 and J is TRBJ2-1; tentatively, D is TRBD2 (6 bases). Trimming removed 8 bases from V and 3 bases from J, with 8 bases in between. Germline loops: CDR1 MDHEN, CDR2 SYDVKM. This CDR3 comprises 12 residues. CDR3 coding DNA: TGTGCCAGCGGGGGAGGCTACAATGAGCAGTTCTTC. It is translated as CASGGGYNEQFF.

CDR3 protein: CASSLGQGVFSDTEAFF. The CDR3 DNA follows: TGTGCCAGCAGCTTAGGACAGGGGGTTTTTTCGGACACTGAAGCTTTCTTT. The rearrangement links TRBV7-9 to TRBJ1-1; 9 positions agree with TRBD1. In germline, CDR1 is SEHNR, CDR2 FQNEAQ (reference sequence). There are 17 residues in the CDR3. Trimming cost V 1 base and J 3 bases; bases outside gene matches: 9.

This clone was counted a few times. The J gene is TRBJ2-6, the V gene TRBV2; possibly TRBD2 for D (5 bases). V gave up 6 bases and J gave up 2 bases, with 14 bases separating them. The length of the CDR3 is 16 residues. Germline V gene lookup returns CDR1 SNHLY and CDR2 FYNNEI. In nucleotides, the CDR3 is TGTGCCAGCAGCCTCGGAGGAGGAGCTGGGGCCAACGTCCTGACTTTC. It encodes CASSLGGGAGANVLTF. The full variable domain, with the rest looked up from reference TRBV2 and TRBJ2-6, is EPEVTQTPSHQVTQMGQEVILRCVPISNHLYFYWYRQILGQKVEFLVSFYNNEISEKSEIFDDQFSVERPDGSNFTLKIRSTKLEDSAMYFCASSLGGGAGANVLTFGAGSRLTVL.

This chain joins TRBV5-1 and TRBJ2-7, with D possibly TRBD2 on 6 matching bases. Deletions cut 3 bases from V and 1 base from J, with 14 bases between. Germline CDR1 and CDR2: SGHRS and YFSETQ. The CDR3 covers 15 residues. CDR3 loop: CASSSWGDGSYEQYF. The CDR3 nucleotides read TGCGCCAGCAGCTCTTGGGGGGACGGATCCTACGAGCAGTACTTC.

The V gene is TRBV6-1, the J gene TRBJ2-4, with 7 bases lining up with TRBD1. CDR1 is MNHNS and CDR2 is SASEGT in the germline V gene. V dropped 0 bases and J dropped 2; count of bases not matched to a gene: 13. The CDR3 sequence is 19 residues long. CDR3: CASSEAPRQGWGTKNIQYF. The CDR3 region has the DNA TGTGCCAGCAGTGAAGCGCCCCGACAGGGTTGGGGGACCAAAAACATTCAGTACTTC.

The chain uses TRBV12-5 and TRBJ2-3; D might be TRBD1 (6 bases). The CDR3 spans 14 residues. The V gene lost 3 bases and the J gene lost 3 bases, with 10 bases spanning the gap. Germline loops: CDR1 LGHNT, CDR2 FRNRAP. The CDR3, as DNA: TGTGCTAGTGGTTTTGAACAGGGAACAGATACGCAGTATTTT. This translates into CASGFEQGTDTQYF.

The V and J genes are TRBV11-2 and TRBJ2-7; TRBD2 matches 9 bases. Unmatched junction bases numbered 5, after V lost 5 bases and J lost 3 bases. The germline V gene encodes CDR1 SGHAT and CDR2 FQNNGV. The CDR3 extends over 14 amino acids. This CDR3 is CASSAGLARYEQYF. CDR3 nucleotides: TGTGCCAGCAGCGCGGGACTAGCCCGCTACGAGCAGTACTTC. Looking up the rest from reference TRBV11-2 and TRBJ2-7 gives the full variable domain: EAGVAQSPRYKIIEKRQSVAFWCNPISGHATLYWYQQILGQGPKLLIQFQNNGVVDDSQLPKDRFSAERLKGVDSTLKIQPAKLEDSAVYLCASSAGLARYEQYFGPGTRLTVT.

This clone was seen a handful of times. CDR3 coding DNA: TGTGCCAGCAGCCCGGACAGGGGGCAAAATAGAAACACCATATATTTT. It yields the protein CASSPDRGQNRNTIYF. J is TRBJ1-3 and V is TRBV5-6; 11 nucleotides match TRBD1. This CDR3 is 16 amino acids long. The J segment lost 5 bases and the V segment lost 4 bases, leaving 8 bases of the junction unmatched. The germline V gene encodes CDR1 SGHDT and CDR2 YYEEEE.

V and J are TRBV19 and TRBJ2-7; D unclear. The V gene lost 4 bases and the J gene lost 6 bases, with 13 bases spanning the gap. This CDR3 comprises 13 residues. The germline V gene has CDR1 LNHDA and CDR2 SQIVND (reference sequence). This CDR3 is CASSRANALEQYF. CDR3 nucleotides: TGTGCCAGTAGTAGGGCTAATGCTCTCGAGCAGTACTTC.

The chain recombines TRBV19 with TRBJ2-1; tentative D call: TRBD1 (8 bases). Trimming removed 10 bases from V and 10 bases from J, with 23 bases in between. This CDR3 has 14 residues. The germline V gene has CDR1 LNHDA and CDR2 SQIVND (reference sequence). CDR3 loop: CATLEQGVSGEQFF. In DNA form, the CDR3 reads TGTGCCACTCTTGAACAGGGGGTTAGCGGGGAGCAGTTCTTC.

This rearrangement joins TRBV15 to TRBJ2-2, with 7 bases that match TRBD2. In germline, CDR1 is LNHNV, CDR2 YYDKDF (reference sequence). The CDR3 is made up of 16 amino acids. The junction had 7 bases not matched to a gene; V was cut back by 1 base and J by 5 bases. The DNA for the CDR3 is TGTGCCACCAGCAGAGGGGAGCGGGGAAGAACCGGGGAGCTGTTTTTT. It specifies CATSRGERGRTGELFF.

This chain's CDR3 is CASSQDRSNTEAFF. The DNA of the CDR3 is TGCGCCAGCAGCCAGGACAGGTCGAACACTGAAGCTTTCTTT. The rearrangement links TRBV4-1 to TRBJ1-1; 7 bases align to TRBD1. The CDR3 runs to 14 residues. CDR1 is MGHRA, CDR2 YSYEKL, per germline. V was pared by 3 bases and J by 1 base, with 2 bases of the junction left unmatched.

This clone was seen a handful of times. The V gene is TRBV5-6, the J gene TRBJ1-1, with no clear D. Germline lookup yields CDR1 SGHDT and CDR2 YYEEEE. V shed 3 bases and J shed 2 bases, with 5 bases lying between them. The CDR3 covers 12 residues. CDR3 nucleotides: TGTGCCAGCAGCTCCAGTAACACTGAAGCTTTCTTT. It is translated as CASSSSNTEAFF.

This clone was seen a single time. The gene calls are TRBV7-3 and TRBJ2-2; TRBD1 matches 11 bases. Germline CDR1 is SGHTA and CDR2 is FQGTGA. This CDR3 has 16 residues. V dropped 5 bases and J dropped 4; count of bases not matched to a gene: 6. CDR3 DNA: TGTGCCAGCAGCCGCCCCGGGACAGGGGGCACCGGGGAGCTGTTTTTT. This gives the protein CASSRPGTGGTGELFF. Together with reference TRBV7-3 and TRBJ2-2, the CDR3 gives the full variable domain: GAGVSQTPSNKVTEKGKYVELRCDPISGHTALYWYRQSLGQGPEFLIYFQGTGAADDSGLPNDRFFAVRPEGSVSTLKIQRTERGDSAVYLCASSRPGTGGTGELFFGEGSRLTVL.

V is TRBV11-2 and J is TRBJ1-2; the match to TRBD1 covers 8 bases. Germline CDR1 SGHAT, CDR2 FQNNGV. The CDR3 spans 16 residues. Trimming removed 2 bases from V and 7 bases from J; junction bases left unmatched: 12. The CDR3 region has the DNA TGTGCCAGCAGCTTAATCCGGACAGGGCGGATTCCTGGCTACACCTTC. Translating it yields CASSLIRTGRIPGYTF.

V usage is TRBV5-6 and J usage is TRBJ1-6; weak D call: TRBD1 (5 bases). Deletions cut 0 bases from V and 9 bases from J, with 16 bases between. CDR1 and CDR2 (germline): SGHDT, YYEEEE. CDR3 length equals 16 residues. As DNA, the CDR3 is TGTGCCAGCAGCTTGGCCGGGGGGTCAGGTTCTTCACCCCTCCACTTT. This codes for CASSLAGGSGSSPLHF.

The chain combines TRBV10-3 with TRBJ2-2, with 7 bases that match TRBD1. With V trimmed by 7 bases and J by 5 bases, 7 bases remained unmatched. The CDR3 runs 14 residues. Germline CDR1 reads ENHRY; CDR2 reads SYGVKD. The DNA for the CDR3 is TGTGCCATCAACCGGGACAGCAGGACCGGGGAGCTGTTTTTT. It codes for CAINRDSRTGELFF.

This clone was counted between two and nine times. The chain combines TRBV7-6 with TRBJ2-4; possible D gene TRBD1, 5 bases. The CDR3 runs 18 residues. V lost 1 base, J lost 0 bases, and 16 bases lay in between. Germline lookup yields CDR1 SGHVS and CDR2 FNYEAQ. The DNA of the CDR3 is TGTGCCAGCAGCTTAGGCCCCACCAGGGCTCTAGCCAAAAACATTCAGTACTTC. This gives the protein CASSLGPTRALAKNIQYF.

V and J are TRBV7-9 and TRBJ1-3, with D unresolved. Trimming pared 4 bases from V and 0 bases from J, leaving 7 bases between. This CDR3 has 14 amino acids. Germline V gives CDR1 SEHNR, CDR2 FQNEAQ (reference sequence). DNA for the CDR3: TGTGCCAGCAGCTCGCCCGGCTCTGGAAACACCATATATTTT. Its translation is CASSSPGSGNTIYF.

This clone occurred a few times. The chain carries TRBV6-5 and TRBJ1-5; D is ambiguous. The germline gives CDR1 MNHEY, CDR2 SVGAGI. V lost 5 bases and J lost 1, with 12 bases in between. The CDR3 totals 15 residues. The CDR3 coding sequence is TGTGCCAGCAGTCCGGGATTCAGAAGCAATCAGCCCCAGCATTTT. Translating gives CASSPGFRSNQPQHF.

This clone appeared a single time. The gene calls are TRBV7-8 and TRBJ1-5; D not certain. The CDR3 length is 15 residues. Germline CDR1 and CDR2: SGHVS and FQNEAQ. V was cut by 1 base and J by 7 bases, with 14 bases left in between. The DNA for the CDR3 is TGTGCCAGCAGCTTAGATGGACCCGGGGAACAGCCCCAGCATTTT. Translated: CASSLDGPGEQPQHF.

CDR3 region: CASSSSLGQQNTEAFF. The CDR3 DNA sequence: TGTGCCAGCAGTTCATCCTTGGGACAGCAGAACACTGAAGCTTTCTTT. The chain recombines TRBV6-5 with TRBJ1-1, with 7 bases matching TRBD1. The CDR3 has 16 amino acids. Germline CDR1 reads MNHEY; CDR2 reads SVGAGI. V lost 4 bases, J lost 1 base, and 9 bases stayed unmatched.

The V call is TRBV7-3, the J call TRBJ2-3; 8 bases line up with TRBD2. This CDR3 comprises 16 residues. Germline V CDR1 and CDR2: SGHTA, FQGTGA. V trimming: 5 bases; J trimming: 5 bases; junction bases outside the gene matches: 12. The CDR3 sequence: CASSPRGGWLGDTQYF. The CDR3 bases are TGTGCCAGCAGCCCCCGGGGGGGCTGGCTAGGAGATACGCAGTATTTT.

V and J are TRBV5-1 and TRBJ2-4; D possibly corresponds to TRBD1 (6 bases). Trimming pared 6 bases from V and 6 bases from J, leaving 22 bases between. Germline V gene data show CDR1 as SGHRS and CDR2 as YFSETQ. The length of the CDR3 is 16 residues. The CDR3: CASTPAGVGGRNIQYF. CDR3 nucleotides: TGCGCCAGCACCCCGGCCGGGGTAGGGGGACGAAACATTCAGTACTTC.

The V gene is TRBV27, the J gene TRBJ2-1; 7 bases are shared with TRBD1. Germline CDR1 MNHEY, CDR2 SMNVEV (reference sequence). The CDR3 runs to 15 residues. V dropped 3 bases and J dropped 1; count of bases not matched to a gene: 3. In DNA form, the CDR3 reads TGTGCCAGCAGTTTGGACAGGTCTTCCTACAATGAGCAGTTCTTC. The encoded protein is CASSLDRSSYNEQFF.

The chain links TRBV5-5 to TRBJ1-4; D remains ambiguous. The CDR3 spans 12 residues. Trimming took 2 bases from V and 10 from J, leaving 9 bases between them. Germline assignment: CDR1 SGHKS and CDR2 YYEKEE (reference sequence). CDR3 region: CASSFPRGKLFF. CDR3 bases: TGTGCCAGCAGCTTTCCACGCGGAAAACTGTTTTTT.

This clone was detected a few times. V usage is TRBV4-3 and J usage is TRBJ2-7, with 10 bases fitting TRBD2. Germline trimming cut 2 bases from V and 4 bases from J; bases unmatched to any gene: 5. Germline-derived CDR1 and CDR2 are LGHNA and YSLEER. There are 15 residues in the CDR3. The CDR3 DNA reads TGCGCCAGCAGCCAAAAAGAGCGGGGGGGGTACGAGCAGTACTTC. Protein sequence: CASSQKERGGYEQYF.